These 20 T cell receptor beta chains were all obtained from the same sample, sequenced in a study of T cell clonality in common variable immunodeficiency. The table came from immunoSEQ multiplex PCR; TCRdb's copy has only in-frame clones and leaves some out. Found here are some 45,000 clones, no singletons; the ten largest cover about 6%. Sequencing was performed on peripheral blood mononuclear cells. These TCRs come from a person aged 18 to 75 in good health.

Concerning this clone itself: The sequence runs out 3 residues before the end of the CDR3; the remainder is reconstructed from the germline J gene. The genes are TRBV7-6 and TRBJ2-1; weak D call: TRBD1 (5 bases). CDR3 length: 14 amino acids. The V end lost 3 bases, the J end lost 5 bases, and 11 bases lay between the germline ends. Germline V gives CDR1 SGHVS, CDR2 FNYEAQ. CDR3 loop: CASSFITGNNEQFF. The sequenced CDR3 bases are TGTGCCAGCAGCTTTATAACAGGAAACAATGAG.

This clone was observed many times. The CDR3 end is not reached by the read, which stops 3 residues before it; the germline J gene fills it in. V gene TRBV30 combines with J gene TRBJ2-5; 11 bases are shared with TRBD2. V shed 0 bases, J shed 7 bases, and the junction held 10 bases outside the gene matches. This CDR3 has 16 residues. The V gene's germline CDR1 is GTSNPN and CDR2 SVGIG (reference sequence). The CDR3 DNA, read in part, is TGTGCCTGGAGTGTCCGACTAGCGGGGCCTGAATCGACC. It translates to CAWSVRLAGPEST. The full CDR3 protein is CAWSVRLAGPESTQYF.

This clone was seen many times. The observed sequence ends 3 residues before the CDR3 terminus, with the missing tail filled in from the germline J gene. The chain is built from TRBV7-1 and TRBJ2-1, with TRBD1 matching 7 bases. TRBV7-1 belongs to the ORF category, with a function that is uncertain. This CDR3 comprises 20 residues. J gave up 0 bases and V 3 bases, and 17 bases lay outside the gene matches. Here the CDR3 reads CASSSLRSGQVFSSYNEQFF. The sequenced CDR3 bases are TGTGCCAGCAGCTCTCTCCGGTCCGGACAGGTTTTCAGCTCCTACAATGAG.

This clone was seen many times. The missing CDR3 end, 3 residues past where the read stops, is filled in from the germline J gene. This chain connects TRBV7-9 to TRBJ1-5; 10 bases align to TRBD1. The CDR3 is 14 residues long. Germline CDR1 SEHNR, CDR2 FQNEAQ (reference sequence). With V trimmed by 5 bases and J by 5 bases, 3 bases remained unmatched. Incomplete CDR3 DNA: TGTGCCAGCAGCCGCGGGACAGGGGATCAGCCC. Its translation is CASSRGTGDQP. The whole CDR3 sequence reads CASSRGTGDQPQHF.

This clone has at least ten counts. The read stops 3 residues short of the end of the CDR3; the missing end is completed from the germline J gene. This chain joins TRBV19 and TRBJ2-1; the D gene is possibly TRBD1 (6 bases). The CDR3 has 15 residues. Germline V CDR1 and CDR2: LNHDA, SQIVND (reference sequence). The V and J ends lost 2 bases and 8 bases respectively, with 16 bases between them. CDR3 DNA (partial): TGTGCCAGTAGTATATCGGGACATGGGAGACATGAG. Translation: CASSISGHGRHE. The entire CDR3 protein is CASSISGHGRHEQFF.

There are many counts of this clone. The read ends 3 residues before the CDR3 terminus; that terminus is restored from the germline J gene. The chain uses TRBV18 and TRBJ1-2; weak D call: TRBD1 (6 bases). With 4 bases removed from V and 4 bases from J, the gap between germline ends came to 16 bases. The CDR3 is 15 residues long. Looked up from germline, CDR1 is KGHSH and CDR2 is LQKENI. CDR3 bases read: TGTGCCAGCTCACTTCCGGACAGTCTTCGCTATGGC. It specifies CASSLPDSLRYG. The whole CDR3 region reads CASSLPDSLRYGYTF.

This clone was seen only a few times. The read finishes 3 residues shy of the CDR3 end, and the germline J gene is used to complete it. J is TRBJ2-7 and V is TRBV4-2; 8 bases are shared with TRBD2. Unmatched junction bases numbered 1, after V lost 0 bases and J lost 0 bases. The CDR3 is 15 amino acids. Germline loops: CDR1 LGHNA, CDR2 YNFKEQ. CDR3 residues: CASSQDRGGSYEQYF. The DNA read from the CDR3 is TGTGCCAGCAGCCAAGATCGGGGGGGCTCCTACGAG.

This clone has at least ten counts. The CDR3 end is not reached by the read, which stops 3 residues before it; the germline J gene fills it in. V gene TRBV2 combines with J gene TRBJ2-3; D might be TRBD2 (5 bases). Germline CDR1 is SNHLY and CDR2 is FYNNEI. The CDR3 sequence is 15 residues long. CDR3 residues: CASSATRTGQETQYF. The CDR3 DNA, read in part, is TGTGCCAGCAGCGCCACCCGGACTGGCCAAGAGACG. Full variable domain (missing parts from reference TRBV2 and TRBJ2-3): EPEVTQTPSHQVTQMGQEVILRCVPISNHLYFYWYRQILGQKVEFLVSFYNNEISEKSEIFDDQFSVERPDGSNFTLKIRSTKLEDSAMYFCASSATRTGQETQYFGPGTRLTVL.

This clone showed up many times. The read gets to within 3 residues of the CDR3 end, and the germline J gene fills in the rest. The chain employs TRBV5-1 and TRBJ2-2, with 8 positions matching TRBD1. CDR1 and CDR2 from the germline V gene are SGHRS and YFSETQ. V trimming: 0 bases; J trimming: 5 bases; junction bases outside the gene matches: 6. The CDR3 runs 16 residues. The CDR3 bases that were read are TGCGCCAGCAGCTTGGGGACAGGGATCTATACCGGGGAG. This codes for CASSLGTGIYTGE. The complete CDR3 protein is CASSLGTGIYTGELFF.

This clone has at least ten counts. At one of its ends the junction is not consistent with the germline gene, which may arise from a read error. The read halts 3 residues ahead of the CDR3 end, with the missing end drawn from the germline J gene. The V call is TRBV4-2, the J call TRBJ2-3, with D perhaps TRBD2 (7 bases). Germline CDR1 reads LGHNA; CDR2 reads YNFKEQ. The CDR3 is made up of 16 amino acids. CDR3 loop: CASSQDGGGRTDTQYF. The sequenced CDR3 bases are TGCGCCAGCAGCCAAGATGGGGGGGGGCGCACAGATACG.

This clone was counted ten times or more. The observed sequence ends 3 residues before the CDR3 terminus, with the missing tail filled in from the germline J gene. The chain employs TRBV7-9 and TRBJ2-5; 7 positions agree with TRBD1. This CDR3 has 15 residues. The germline V gene has CDR1 SEHNR and CDR2 FQNEAQ (reference sequence). V gave up 5 bases and J gave up 3 bases; unmatched junction bases: 9. The chain's CDR3 is CASSQQTGMKETQYF. CDR3 DNA, as far as it was read: TGTGCCAGCAGCCAACAGACAGGGATGAAAGAGACC.

This clone has at least ten counts. The DNA read from the CDR3 is TGTGCCAGCAGCCAAGATAGGGACACGGGGGGTGAG. Encoded protein: CASSQDRDTGGE. The full CDR3 reads CASSQDRDTGGEQFF. This chain links TRBV4-2 with TRBJ2-1, with a possible D match to TRBD2 (7 bases). The CDR3 extends 3 residues past the end of the read, so its final part is completed from the germline J gene. The V end lost 0 bases, the J end lost 9 bases, and 15 bases lay between the germline ends. Germline loops: CDR1 LGHNA, CDR2 YNFKEQ. This CDR3 contains 15 residues.

This clone has a count of ten or more. The sequenced CDR3 bases are TGCGCCAGCAGCTGGGTCAGAGGGGCTGACGATGGC. Its protein is CASSWVRGADDG. The full-length CDR3 reads as CASSWVRGADDGYTF. The chain links TRBV5-1 to TRBJ1-2; possible D gene TRBD1, 5 bases. The read terminates 3 residues ahead of where the CDR3 ends, so the germline J gene completes it. Germline lookup yields CDR1 SGHRS and CDR2 YFSETQ. Trimming removed 3 bases from V and 6 bases from J, with 18 bases in between. CDR3 length: 15 residues.

This clone has at least ten counts. The observed sequence ends 3 residues before the CDR3 terminus, with the missing tail filled in from the germline J gene. This rearrangement joins TRBV5-1 to TRBJ2-1, with D maybe TRBD1 (6 bases). There are 12 residues in the CDR3. V was pared by 3 bases and J by 8 bases, with 9 bases between. The V gene's germline CDR1 is SGHRS and CDR2 YFSETQ. The CDR3 DNA, read in part, is TGCGCCAGCAGCTCACAGGGAGATGAG. Translating it yields CASSSQGDE. The full CDR3 protein is CASSSQGDEQFF.

Ten or more counts support this clone. The read terminates 3 residues before the CDR3 end, so the remaining end is supplied by the germline J gene. The V call is TRBV6-4, the J call TRBJ2-7; no clear D. The CDR3 totals 12 residues. The ends were cut back, 6 bases at V and 1 base at J, with 7 bases in the middle. In germline, CDR1 is MRHNA, CDR2 SNTAGT. The covered CDR3 bases are TGTGCCAGCAGGGGCGAATCCTACGAG. It encodes CASRGESYE. The CDR3 in full is CASRGESYEQYF.

This clone was found many times. Read sequence stops 3 residues before the CDR3 end, and the germline J gene provides the missing end. The J gene is TRBJ2-3, the V gene TRBV18; 12 bases are shared with TRBD1. Germline trimming cut 4 bases from V and 4 bases from J; bases unmatched to any gene: 6. CDR1 and CDR2 (germline): KGHSH, LQKENI. This CDR3 has 16 residues. The CDR3 sequence is CASSRRGTGGPDTQYF. CDR3 bases read: TGTGCCAGCTCACGACGCGGGACAGGGGGCCCAGATACG.

This clone has at least ten counts. The CDR3 end lies 3 residues beyond the end of the read and is filled in from the germline J gene. This sequence joins TRBV20-1 and TRBJ2-1; 8 bases match TRBD2. The germline gives CDR1 DFQATT, CDR2 SNEGSKA (reference sequence). After removal of 3 bases from V and 7 bases from J, the junction contained 8 bases not matched to a gene. The CDR3 loop spans 14 amino acids. The DNA read from the CDR3 is TGCAGTGCTAGGGTCGGGGGGGCGGGGAATGAG. Translation gives CSARVGGAGNE. The full CDR3 is CSARVGGAGNEQFF.

This clone has at least ten counts. The CDR3 is cut off 3 residues early in the read; its end comes from the germline J gene. The chain employs TRBV18 and TRBJ2-5; 14 positions match TRBD2. J was trimmed by 2 bases and V by 4 bases; bases with no gene match: 3. Germline V gives CDR1 KGHSH, CDR2 LQKENI. CDR3 length: 16 residues. The sequenced part of the CDR3 DNA is TGTGCCAGCTCACGACTAGCGGGGGGGGAACAAGAGACC. Amino acid sequence: CASSRLAGGEQET. The entire CDR3 is CASSRLAGGEQETQYF.

By frequency in the sample, this clone is large. The read ends 3 residues before the CDR3 terminus; that terminus is restored from the germline J gene. The V gene is TRBV20-1, the J gene TRBJ1-6; possibly TRBD1 for D (5 bases). Trimming cost V 0 bases and J 3 bases, with 15 bases left between them. Per germline, CDR1 DFQATT and CDR2 SNEGSKA (reference sequence). The CDR3 loop spans 17 amino acids. The DNA read from the CDR3 is TGCAGTGCTAGAGATCGAGACAGCCTCTTCTATAATTCACCC. This sequence encodes CSARDRDSLFYNSP. The full CDR3 is CSARDRDSLFYNSPLHF.

In this sample, this clone turned up many times. The read falls 3 residues short of the CDR3 end, and the missing part is taken from the germline J gene. This chain uses TRBV5-6 with TRBJ2-7, with 9 bases lining up with TRBD1. The V gene end was trimmed by 4 bases and the J gene end by 2 bases; junction bases not matched to a gene: 4. This CDR3 has 14 residues. CDR1 is SGHDT and CDR2 is YYEEEE in the germline V gene. The CDR3 sequence is CASSAGTGTYEQYF. The covered CDR3 bases are TGTGCCAGCAGCGCCGGGACAGGGACCTACGAG.